This T cell receptor beta chain was identified in a study of neurological immune-mediated disorders. At least ten counts were recorded for this clonotype. MiXCR, applied by TCRdb to the 5' RACE reads, yields one record per CDR3 protein. The data contain some 46,000 distinct CDR3 sequences, 3.5% to 5.5% of them singletons. Stored at -80 C, 2 million PBMCs were the source of the unsorted libraries. From germline, CDR1 is MNHEY and CDR2 SMNVEV (reference sequence). Trimming cost V 5 bases and J 3 bases, with 13 bases left between them. There are 14 residues in the CDR3. The sequencing input was PBMCs. The receptor was derived from a woman aged 60-75 years with multiple sclerosis. The chain uses TRBV27 and TRBJ2-5, with D perhaps matching TRBD1 (6 bases). The DNA of the CDR3 is TGTGCCAGCAGTCGAGGGACAACCGAAGAGACCCAGTACTTC. This codes for CASSRGTTEETQYF.